The entry below gives a single TCR beta chain sequence along with its context. What it binds is not known. This specimen belongs to a study of beta chain features in type 1 diabetes. The authors reverse transcribed all of the isolated RNA, so sequencing captured expressed TCRB transcripts. Profiling relied on immunoSEQ multiplex PCR, and the TCRdb table lists in-frame clones only, not all of them. The data contain under 300,000 clones, approximately 16% of them seen just once; the ten biggest clones take up more than 0.075%. Study findings and constraints: In every one of the four CD4+ subsets, TCRB CDR3s were moderately but significantly shorter in Type 1 diabetes patients. Naive, central memory and regulatory TCRB repertoires appeared more similar among patients than healthy donors.

The material sequenced was naive CD4+ T cells from blood. The receptor's source is a man aged 25-40 years with type 1 diabetes.

DNA of the CDR3: TGCGCCAGCAGTCAATCTGGCAGGGGGAGGTACAATGAGCAGTTCTTC. Protein: CASSQSGRGRYNEQFF. The rearrangement joins TRBV23-1 to TRBJ2-1, with D perhaps matching TRBD1 (7 bases). TRBV23-1 is flagged as an ORF with uncertain function. The CDR3 spans 16 residues. The germline V and J ends were trimmed by 0 bases and 4 bases, with 13 bases remaining between them.